The next 18 T cell receptor beta chains were all read from a single sample in a study of beta chain features in type 1 diabetes. Sequenced material consisted of expressed TCRB transcripts (all of the isolated RNA was reverse transcribed). Only in-frame clones appear in the TCRdb table, and some are missing; sequencing was by immunoSEQ multiplex PCR. Of 350,000 to 450,000 clones listed, over 12% are singletons. The sequenced sample was naive CD4+ T cells from blood. The origin of the receptors is a woman aged 18-29 years in good health.

J is TRBJ1-2 and V is TRBV9; the D gene is possibly TRBD1 (6 bases). The CDR3 length is 13 residues. Trimming left V 3 bases short and J 3 bases short, with 9 bases between. Looked up from germline, CDR1 is SGDLS and CDR2 is YYNGEE. In DNA, the CDR3 is TGTGCCAGCAGCGCGCAGGGGTACTATGGCTACACCTTC. Protein product: CASSAQGYYGYTF.

This chain links TRBV7-3 with TRBJ2-5; D not resolved. The ends were cut back, 5 bases at V and 7 bases at J, with 17 bases in the middle. The CDR3 is made up of 14 amino acids. CDR1 is SGHTA, CDR2 FQGTGA, per germline. The CDR3 nucleotides are TGTGCCAGCAGCCCCACCCCCCCCTTCGGGACCCAGTACTTC. Translation: CASSPTPPFGTQYF.

The rearrangement links TRBV18 to TRBJ2-3, with D tentatively TRBD1 (6 bases). The length of the CDR3 is 13 residues. CDR1 and CDR2 (germline): KGHSH, LQKENI. Trimming left V 6 bases short and J 3 bases short, with 10 bases between. The CDR3 here is CASSSGQTDTQYF. The DNA of the CDR3 is TGTGCCAGCTCCTCGGGACAAACAGATACGCAGTATTTT.

This chain uses TRBV30 with TRBJ2-2, with unresolved D. The CDR3 loop spans 12 amino acids. Germline values: CDR1 GTSNPN, CDR2 SVGIG (reference sequence). Trimming cost V 3 bases and J 6 bases, with 8 bases left between them. This CDR3 reads CAWSLRSGELFF. CDR3 sequence (DNA): TGTGCCTGGAGCCTTAGATCCGGGGAGCTGTTTTTT.

V and J are TRBV30 and TRBJ1-2; 11 bases agree with TRBD1. This CDR3 contains 15 residues. Unmatched junction bases numbered 8, after V lost 4 bases and J lost 4 bases. Germline V gene data show CDR1 as GTSNPN and CDR2 as SVGIG (reference sequence). The CDR3 protein is CAWTTGTGGSYGYTF. DNA of the CDR3: TGTGCCTGGACTACCGGGACAGGGGGTAGCTATGGCTACACCTTC.

This clone was counted only a few times. J is TRBJ1-5 and V is TRBV5-1, with 11 bases matching TRBD1. Germline assignment: CDR1 SGHRS and CDR2 YFSETQ. V lost 5 bases, J lost 5 bases, and 3 bases stayed unmatched. The CDR3 extends over 14 amino acids. The CDR3 spells CASSPGQGDQPQHF. The CDR3 DNA reads TGCGCCAGCAGTCCGGGACAGGGGGATCAGCCCCAGCATTTT.

This rearrangement joins TRBV27 to TRBJ2-7, with TRBD1 matching over 11 bases. V gave up 5 bases and J gave up 2 bases; unmatched junction bases: 5. The CDR3 spans 15 residues. Germline CDR1 and CDR2: MNHEY and SMNVEV (reference sequence). The CDR3 DNA reads as TGTGCCAGCAGTGGATTGGGACAGGGGGCCTACGAGCAGTACTTC. This encodes CASSGLGQGAYEQYF.

This clone came up a few times. The rearrangement joins TRBV4-2 to TRBJ2-1; 8 bases line up with TRBD2. Germline V gene data show CDR1 as LGHNA and CDR2 as YNFKEQ. This CDR3 comprises 16 residues. Germline trimming cut 4 bases from V and 1 base from J; bases unmatched to any gene: 6. In nucleotides, the CDR3 is TGTGCCAGCAGCCCTGAAGCGGGGGCTTCCTACAATGAGCAGTTCTTC. It codes for CASSPEAGASYNEQFF.

The rearrangement joins TRBV29-1 to TRBJ2-7, with TRBD2 matching 11 bases. There are 15 residues in the CDR3. Germline lookup yields CDR1 SQVTM and CDR2 ANQGSEA. J was trimmed by 0 bases and V by 6 bases; bases with no gene match: 7. For the CDR3, the DNA is TGCAGCGTCGCCCCCGGGACTAGCGGCTCCTACGAGCAGTACTTC. This encodes CSVAPGTSGSYEQYF.

Only a few counts were recorded for this clone. The genes are TRBV28 and TRBJ1-2, with D uncertain. The CDR3 contains 11 residues. Germline loops: CDR1 MDHEN, CDR2 SYDVKM. V gave up 8 bases and J gave up 4 bases, with 8 bases separating them. As DNA, the CDR3 is TGTGCCAGCCTCGCGGGCTATGGCTACACCTTC. This sequence encodes CASLAGYGYTF.

This sequence joins TRBV6-1 and TRBJ2-3; TRBD2 matches 7 bases. This CDR3 has 14 amino acids. Germline V gene lookup returns CDR1 MNHNS and CDR2 SASEGT. Losses at the gene ends were 8 bases for V and 4 bases for J; bases not matched to a gene: 9. In nucleotides, the CDR3 is TGTGCCAGCTTGACGGGAGGAGTTTCAGATACGCAGTATTTT. Its protein product is CASLTGGVSDTQYF.

This clone showed up just a few times. The chain links TRBV5-1 to TRBJ2-2; D may be TRBD2 (5 bases). This CDR3 has 16 residues. CDR1 is SGHRS and CDR2 is YFSETQ in the germline V gene. V lost 2 bases to trimming and J lost 0 bases, with 11 bases between them. CDR3 amino acids: CASSFLGLPNTGELFF. The CDR3 nucleotides are TGCGCCAGCAGCTTTCTTGGACTTCCGAACACCGGGGAGCTGTTTTTT.

The chain links TRBV18 to TRBJ2-3, with TRBD1 identical over 9 bases. Germline V gives CDR1 KGHSH, CDR2 LQKENI. J lost 7 bases, V lost 4 bases, and 12 bases had no gene match. The CDR3 is 16 residues long. CDR3 in DNA: TGTGCCAGCTCACAGGACGGGACAGGGTATGGAAATACGCAGTATTTT. This gives the protein CASSQDGTGYGNTQYF.

V usage is TRBV27 and J usage is TRBJ2-3, with 12 bases aligning to TRBD2. The CDR3 runs to 17 residues. Trimming took 4 bases from V and 4 from J; bases not matched to a gene: 9. The germline gives CDR1 MNHEY, CDR2 SMNVEV (reference sequence). The CDR3 is CASSSPGLAGRSDTQYF. The CDR3 nucleotides are TGTGCCAGCAGTTCACCAGGACTAGCGGGAAGGTCAGATACGCAGTATTTT.

In its sample, this clone was seen a few times. CDR3 in DNA: TGTGCCAGCACCCCACAGGGATTGAGCAATCAGCCCCAGCATTTT. It yields the protein CASTPQGLSNQPQHF. The chain couples TRBV2 to TRBJ1-5; possibly TRBD1 for D (6 bases). V gave up 7 bases and J gave up 1 base, with 14 bases separating them. From germline, CDR1 is SNHLY and CDR2 FYNNEI. The CDR3 is 15 residues long. Together with reference TRBV2 and TRBJ1-5, the CDR3 gives the full variable domain: EPEVTQTPSHQVTQMGQEVILRCVPISNHLYFYWYRQILGQKVEFLVSFYNNEISEKSEIFDDQFSVERPDGSNFTLKIRSTKLEDSAMYFCASTPQGLSNQPQHFGDGTRLSIL.

In this sample, this clone turned up a few times. This chain connects TRBV15 to TRBJ2-7; a weak D match, TRBD2 (5 bases). CDR1 and CDR2 from the germline V gene are LNHNV and YYDKDF (reference sequence). The CDR3 is made up of 14 amino acids. The germline V and J ends were trimmed by 1 base and 2 bases, with 9 bases remaining between them. In DNA form, the CDR3 reads TGTGCCACCAGCAGAGTTCGGGATACCTACGAGCAGTACTTC. This encodes CATSRVRDTYEQYF.

There are a few counts of this clone. Additional DNA sequences in this sample encode the identical CDR3. V usage is TRBV7-9 and J usage is TRBJ2-5; perhaps TRBD2 as D (6 bases). Trimming stripped 0 bases from V and 2 bases from J, with 7 bases between. Germline V gene data show CDR1 as SEHNR and CDR2 as FQNEAQ (reference sequence). The CDR3 is 14 residues long. The CDR3 loop reads CASSLAGGQETQYF. CDR3 DNA sequence: TGTGCCAGCAGCTTAGCGGGAGGACAAGAGACCCAGTACTTC.

The V and J genes are TRBV13 and TRBJ2-2, with D perhaps TRBD2 (6 bases). The germline V gene has CDR1 PRHDT and CDR2 FYEKMQ (reference sequence). With 6 bases removed from V and 3 bases from J, the gap between germline ends came to 14 bases. The CDR3 totals 15 residues. CDR3 DNA sequence: TGTGCCAGCAGAAACCGACTAGTCGACACCGGGGAGCTGTTTTTT. Translated, it gives CASRNRLVDTGELFF.